This record concerns one TCR beta chain sequence. The antigen is undetermined. The source material, about 19-30 mg of unsorted bulk tissue, was used to co-extract RNA and DNA. This sample stems from a study of tumor-infiltrating lymphocytes in primary liver carcinoma. Across the study: Ages ranged from 30 to 69, with HCC or mixed HCC-cholangiocarcinoma.

The germline gives CDR1 SQVTM, CDR2 ANQGSEA. The CDR3 has 13 amino acids. The V and J ends lost 5 bases and 10 bases respectively, with 20 bases between them. TCR beta cDNA was made from 500 ng total RNA with a constant-region primer. Construction of TCR beta libraries relied on three successive nested multiplex PCR rounds employing slightly modified ARM-PCR. Each of the first two PCR rounds ran about 9 cycles with TRBV1-TRBV30 forward and C-beta reverse primers. A single record per CDR3 protein comes from TCRdb applying MiXCR to the multiplex PCR reads. The sample has about 92,000 distinct CDR3 sequences, just over 65% seen once; the top ten hold roughly 27%. Study-wide results and limits: Tumors had a top-250-clone fraction that was significantly higher than blood (p = 0.039). Pairs of tumor regions overlapped more than tumor-adjacent and tumor-blood pairs did.

Source material: tumor-adjacent normal liver tissue. This TCR was recovered from a man aged 35 to 55 with primary liver carcinoma and hepatitis B virus infection. V and J are TRBV29-1 and TRBJ1-2; D is perhaps TRBD1 (5 bases). CDR3 residues: CSVTTGGKDDYTF. In nucleotides, the CDR3 is TGCAGCGTTACAACGGGGGGGAAGGATGACTACACCTTC.